This TCR beta chain was identified in a study of radiotherapy plus CTLA-4 blockade in lung cancer. In the study overall: Objective responses were recorded in more than 15% of patients, with disease control recorded in approximately 32%. General observations from the study: Radiotherapy plus ipilimumab was followed by expansion in blood of tumor-derived TCR clones. Best predicting response, reportedly, were early blood T cell clone dynamics, with interferon-beta.

The CDR3 is 15 amino acids. CDR1 is MNHEY, CDR2 SVGAGI, per germline. Germline trimming cut 5 bases from V and 3 bases from J; bases unmatched to any gene: 4. Some clones are missing from TCRdb's copy, which holds only in-frame ones; the method was immunoSEQ multiplex PCR. The sample holds around 95,000 clones, about four fifths seen once. In regard to this clone: The antigen is unknown.

The receptor's source is a human donor with non-small cell lung cancer who had stable disease on radiotherapy plus ipilimumab. This material consisted of peripheral blood, taken from a patient treated with radiotherapy plus ipilimumab. This chain joins TRBV6-5 and TRBJ2-1; 10 nucleotides agree with TRBD1. CDR3 DNA: TGTGCCAGCAGTACCGACAGGGGGCTCTACAATGAGCAGTTCTTC. Translating it yields CASSTDRGLYNEQFF.